The 4 T cell receptor beta chains below come from one sample, sequenced in a study of blood T cell repertoires in COVID-19. Using immunoSEQ multiplex PCR, the repertoire was profiled, and TCRdb retains in-frame clones only, with some absent. Of fewer than 200,000 clones listed, approximately 80% are singletons. The sample comprised PBMCs or T cells enriched from blood (not recorded which). Every receptor here comes from a middle-aged man who had recovered from COVID-19.

The chain uses TRBV4-1 and TRBJ2-1; D unresolved. Trimming left V 1 base short and J 7 bases short, with 2 bases between. Germline CDR1 and CDR2: MGHRA and YSYEKL. The CDR3 loop spans 11 amino acids. The CDR3 DNA reads TGCGCCAGCAGCCAAGCGAATGAGCAGTTCTTC. Its translation is CASSQANEQFF.

The chain employs TRBV2 and TRBJ1-5, with TRBD1 matching over 7 bases. Germline CDR1 is SNHLY and CDR2 is FYNNEI. The CDR3 sequence is 15 residues long. J lost 2 bases, V lost 5 bases, and 6 bases had no gene match. CDR3 coding DNA: TGTGCCAGCAGTCTTTTCGGACAGGGCAATCAGCCCCAGCATTTT. Encoded protein: CASSLFGQGNQPQHF. Full variable domain (missing parts from reference TRBV2 and TRBJ1-5): EPEVTQTPSHQVTQMGQEVILRCVPISNHLYFYWYRQILGQKVEFLVSFYNNEISEKSEIFDDQFSVERPDGSNFTLKIRSTKLEDSAMYFCASSLFGQGNQPQHFGDGTRLSIL.

The J gene is TRBJ1-6, the V gene TRBV27; no clear D. From germline, CDR1 is MNHEY and CDR2 SMNVEV (reference sequence). The CDR3 spans 15 residues. Trimming removed 2 bases at V and 3 bases at J, with 8 bases between. CDR3 amino acids: CASSLREGYNSPLHF. The CDR3 nucleotides are TGTGCCAGCAGTTTAAGGGAGGGCTATAATTCACCCCTCCACTTT.

The CDR3 loop reads CASSEPSGAYNEQFF. Here the CDR3 DNA reads TGTGCCAGCAGTGAACCTAGCGGGGCCTACAATGAGCAGTTCTTC. The chain combines TRBV6-1 with TRBJ2-1; 9 bases are shared with TRBD2. This CDR3 has 15 amino acids. The germline gives CDR1 MNHNS, CDR2 SASEGT. The trim removed 2 bases at V and 2 bases at J, leaving 1 base unmatched.